This T cell receptor beta chain was captured in a study of T cell responses to AZD1222 COVID-19 vaccine. General study points: Across the whole spike, CD4 TCRs peaked at regions 160-218 and 743-854. Researchers took repertoire samples only after the peak T cell response had come.

V lost 2 bases to trimming and J lost 11 bases, with 9 bases between them. Germline V gene data show CDR1 as SNHLY and CDR2 as FYNNEI. The CDR3 runs to 12 residues. A word on this clone: As yet, its antigen is unknown.

Assay: immunoSEQ multiplex PCR; the TCRdb copy retains only in-frame clones and omits some. The repertoire has roughly 150,000 clones, about nine tenths of them found once; the top ten carry just over 9%. This TCR was sampled from an adult who received the AZD1222 COVID-19 vaccine. The sample in question was peripheral blood, obtained 28 days after the second AZD1222 dose. The rearrangement uses TRBV2 and TRBJ2-2, with D uncertain. CDR3 bases: TGTGCCAGCAGTGAAATCCCCCAAGAGCTGTTTTTT. Amino acids: CASSEIPQELFF.